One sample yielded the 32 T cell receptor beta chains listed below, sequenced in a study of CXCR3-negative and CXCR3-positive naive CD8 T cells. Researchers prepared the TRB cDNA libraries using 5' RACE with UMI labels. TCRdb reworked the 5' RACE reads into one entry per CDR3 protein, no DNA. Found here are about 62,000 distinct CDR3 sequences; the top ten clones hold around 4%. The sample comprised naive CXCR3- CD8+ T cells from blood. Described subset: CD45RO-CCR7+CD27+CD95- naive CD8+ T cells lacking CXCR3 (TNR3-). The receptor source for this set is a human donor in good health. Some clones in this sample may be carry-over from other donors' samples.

CDR3 sequence reads: CASSWTAPDEQYF. The rearrangement links TRBV7-3 to TRBJ2-7; TCRdb's assignment of TRBD1 cannot be checked, as there is no DNA. Germline V gives CDR1 SGHTA, CDR2 FQGTGA. The CDR3 consists of 13 residues.

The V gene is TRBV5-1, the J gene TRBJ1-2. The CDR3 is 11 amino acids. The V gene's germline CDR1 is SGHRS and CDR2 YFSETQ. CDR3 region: CASSPGDGYTF.

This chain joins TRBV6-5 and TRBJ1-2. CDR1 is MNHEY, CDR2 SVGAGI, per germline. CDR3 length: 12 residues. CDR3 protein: CASSQTGGGYTF.

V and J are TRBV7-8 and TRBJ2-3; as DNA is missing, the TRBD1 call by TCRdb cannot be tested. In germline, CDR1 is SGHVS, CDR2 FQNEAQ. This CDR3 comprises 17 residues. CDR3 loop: CASSPTPGTGPTDTQYF.

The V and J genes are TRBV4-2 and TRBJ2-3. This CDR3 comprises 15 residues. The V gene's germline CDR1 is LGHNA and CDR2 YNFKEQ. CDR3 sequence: CASRVAASSTDTQYF.

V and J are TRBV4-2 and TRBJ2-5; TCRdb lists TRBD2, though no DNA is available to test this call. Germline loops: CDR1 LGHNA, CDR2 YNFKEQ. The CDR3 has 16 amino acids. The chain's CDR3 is CASSQELAGGAETQYF.

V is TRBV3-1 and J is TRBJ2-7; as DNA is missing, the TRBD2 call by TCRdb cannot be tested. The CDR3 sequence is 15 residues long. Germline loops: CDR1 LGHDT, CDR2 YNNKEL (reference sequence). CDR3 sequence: CASSQGPSGFYEQYF.

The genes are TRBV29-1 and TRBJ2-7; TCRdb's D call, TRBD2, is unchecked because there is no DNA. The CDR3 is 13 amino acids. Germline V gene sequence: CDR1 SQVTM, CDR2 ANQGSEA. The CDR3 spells CSVAPGGAVEQYF.

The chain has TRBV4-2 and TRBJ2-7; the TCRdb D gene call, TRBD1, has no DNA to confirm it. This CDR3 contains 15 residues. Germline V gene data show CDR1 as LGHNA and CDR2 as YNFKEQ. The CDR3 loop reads CASSPRQGTNYEQYF.

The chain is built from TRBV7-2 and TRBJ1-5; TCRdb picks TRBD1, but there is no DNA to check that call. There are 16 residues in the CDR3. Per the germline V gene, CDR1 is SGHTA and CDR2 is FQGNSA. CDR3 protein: CASSARDRDSNQPQHF. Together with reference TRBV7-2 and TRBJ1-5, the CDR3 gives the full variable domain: GAGVSQSPSNKVTEKGKDVELRCDPISGHTALYWYRQSLGQGLEFLIYFQGNSAPDKSGLPSDRFSAERTGGSVSTLTIQRTQQEDSAVYLCASSARDRDSNQPQHFGDGTRLSIL.

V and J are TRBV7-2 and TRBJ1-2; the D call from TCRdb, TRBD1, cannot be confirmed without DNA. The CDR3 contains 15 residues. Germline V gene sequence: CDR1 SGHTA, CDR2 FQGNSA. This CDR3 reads CASSALMLTAAGYTF.

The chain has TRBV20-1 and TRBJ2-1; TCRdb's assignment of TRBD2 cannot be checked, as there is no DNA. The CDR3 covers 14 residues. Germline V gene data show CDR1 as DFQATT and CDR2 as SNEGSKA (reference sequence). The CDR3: CSGKPGLAVNEQFF.

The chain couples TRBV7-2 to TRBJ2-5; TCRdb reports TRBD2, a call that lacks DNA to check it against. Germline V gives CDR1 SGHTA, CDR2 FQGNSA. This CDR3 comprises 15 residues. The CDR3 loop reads CASSLGAGGPETQYF.

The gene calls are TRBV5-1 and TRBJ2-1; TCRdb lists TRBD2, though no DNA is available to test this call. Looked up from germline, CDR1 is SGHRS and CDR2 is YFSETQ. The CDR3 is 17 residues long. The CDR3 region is CASSLVPTSDGSNEQFF.

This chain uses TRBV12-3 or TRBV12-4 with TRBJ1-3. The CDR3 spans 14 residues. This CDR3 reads CASKGGHSGNTIYF.

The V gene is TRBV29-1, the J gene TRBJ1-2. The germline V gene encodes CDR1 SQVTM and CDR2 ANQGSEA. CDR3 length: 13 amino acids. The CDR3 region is CSVVPRQLNGYTF.

CDR3: CASSQVRAGYNEQFF. The chain links TRBV14 to TRBJ2-1; TCRdb's D call of TRBD2 is untestable without DNA. The CDR3 covers 15 residues. In germline, CDR1 is SGHDN, CDR2 FVKESK.

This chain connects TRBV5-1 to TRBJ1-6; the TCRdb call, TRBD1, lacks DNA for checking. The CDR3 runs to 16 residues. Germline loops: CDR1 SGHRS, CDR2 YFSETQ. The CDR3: CASSFSWTDNNSPLHF. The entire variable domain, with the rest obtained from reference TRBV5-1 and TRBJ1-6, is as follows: KAGVTQTPRYLIKTRGQQVTLSCSPISGHRSVSWYQQTPGQGLQFLFEYFSETQRNKGNFPGRFSGRQFSNSRSEMNVSTLELGDSALYLCASSFSWTDNNSPLHFGNGTRLTVT.

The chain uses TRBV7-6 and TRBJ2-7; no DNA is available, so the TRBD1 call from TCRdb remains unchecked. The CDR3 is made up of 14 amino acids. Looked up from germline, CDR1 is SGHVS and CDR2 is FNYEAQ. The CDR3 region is CASSLERGAYEQYF.

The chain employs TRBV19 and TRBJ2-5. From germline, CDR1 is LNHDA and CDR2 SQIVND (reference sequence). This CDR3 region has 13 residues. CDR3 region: CASSIVAGETQYF.

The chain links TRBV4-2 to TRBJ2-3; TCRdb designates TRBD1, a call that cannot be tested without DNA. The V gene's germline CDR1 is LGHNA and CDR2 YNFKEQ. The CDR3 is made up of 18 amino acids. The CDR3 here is CASSSPGGQRGIFDTQYF.

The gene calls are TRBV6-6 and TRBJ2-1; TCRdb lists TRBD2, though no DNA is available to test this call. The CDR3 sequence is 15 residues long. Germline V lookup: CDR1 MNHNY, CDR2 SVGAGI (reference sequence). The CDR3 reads CASTLSGPSYNEQFF.

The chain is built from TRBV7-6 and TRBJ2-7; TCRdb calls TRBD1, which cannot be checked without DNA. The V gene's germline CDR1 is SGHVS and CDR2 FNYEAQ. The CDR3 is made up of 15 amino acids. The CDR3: CASSLGTESLYEQYF.

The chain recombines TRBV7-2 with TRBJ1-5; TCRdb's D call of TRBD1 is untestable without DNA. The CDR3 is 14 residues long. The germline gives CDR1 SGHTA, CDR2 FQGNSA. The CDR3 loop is CASSLPGRGQPQHF.

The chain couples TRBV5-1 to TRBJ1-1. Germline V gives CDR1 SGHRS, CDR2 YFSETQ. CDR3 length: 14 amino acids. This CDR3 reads CASSLDSQNTEAFF.

This CDR3 reads CASSLYSAPYEQYF. The V gene is TRBV5-1, the J gene TRBJ2-7. The CDR3 is 14 residues long. Germline assignment: CDR1 SGHRS and CDR2 YFSETQ.

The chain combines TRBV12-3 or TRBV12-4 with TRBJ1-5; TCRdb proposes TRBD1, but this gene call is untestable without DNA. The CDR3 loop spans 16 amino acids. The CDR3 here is CASSLEGVFGNQPQHF.

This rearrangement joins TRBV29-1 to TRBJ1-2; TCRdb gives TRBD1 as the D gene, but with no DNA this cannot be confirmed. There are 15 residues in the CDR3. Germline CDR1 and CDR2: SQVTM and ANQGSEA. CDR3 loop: CSVEDHGTDNYGYTF.

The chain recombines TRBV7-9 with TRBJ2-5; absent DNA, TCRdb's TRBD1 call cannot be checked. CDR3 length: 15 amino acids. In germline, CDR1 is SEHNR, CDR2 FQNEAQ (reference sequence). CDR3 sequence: CASSFRIGVEETQYF.

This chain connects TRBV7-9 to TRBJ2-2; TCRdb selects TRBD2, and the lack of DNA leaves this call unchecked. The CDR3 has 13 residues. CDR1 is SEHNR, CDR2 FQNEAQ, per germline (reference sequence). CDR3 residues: CASSSDFTGELFF.

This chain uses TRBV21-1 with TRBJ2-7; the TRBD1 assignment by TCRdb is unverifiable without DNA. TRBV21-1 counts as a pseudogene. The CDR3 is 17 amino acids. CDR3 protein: CASSKDNGRGTPYEQYF.

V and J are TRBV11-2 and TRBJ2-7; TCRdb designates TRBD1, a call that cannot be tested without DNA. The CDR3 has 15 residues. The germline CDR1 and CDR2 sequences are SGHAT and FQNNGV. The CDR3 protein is CASSLGGGSAYEQYF.